The sample holds a few counts of the clone carrying this TCR beta chain. Its antigen is currently unknown. TCRdb re-called the 5' RACE reads through MiXCR, storing one row per CDR3 protein. The sample carries about 750,000 distinct CDR3 sequences, around 19% recorded once. This entry comes from a study of CD8 T cells in ankylosing spondylitis. Study-level points and caveats: Within ankylosing spondylitis blood, a TCR beta motif made up of roughly eight highly homologous variants appeared to be characteristic.

Unmatched junction bases numbered 4, after V lost 2 bases and J lost 2 bases. The CDR3 loop spans 15 amino acids. Sequenced input: blood, either unsorted or a sorted T cell fraction (not recorded which). This TCR was recovered from a male donor with ankylosing spondylitis. The chain carries TRBV12-3 or TRBV12-4 and TRBJ2-7; 9 bases agree with TRBD2. Here the CDR3 reads CASSLRGTSTYEQYF. The CDR3 DNA reads TGTGCCAGCAGTTTACGGGGGACTAGCACCTACGAGCAGTACTTC.